Here is one T cell receptor (beta chain) with its context. The antigen this receptor binds is unknown. Base-call qualities are not available, and no considerably larger clone is one nucleotide away. The cohort consisted of more than 650 healthy bone marrow donors. Cohort members were all nominally healthy when sampled, although unrecorded immune exposures were likely present. The donor was CMV seropositive and was included in the group of 250 to 300 seropositive cohort members. Every donor gave a peripheral blood sample, and the peripheral blood mononuclear cells from that sample were used for TCR beta sequencing. The Qiagen DNeasy Blood Extraction Kit was used to extract genomic DNA from the blood cell samples. From the germline V gene (reference sequence), CDR1 is PRHDT and CDR2 is FYEKMQ. Measured from the cysteine to the phenylalanine, the CDR3 is 15 residues long. Only CDR3 DNA is held: 45 bases, read in frame from base 1. V ends up 5 bases short and J 7 bases short, with an unmatched junction base count of 8.

The library relied on the immunoSEQ multiplex PCR assay. A mixture of 60 forward primers for TCR Vbeta segments and 13 reverse primers for TCR Jbeta segments was used in the multiplex PCR. The CDR3 region of rearranged TCR beta genes was amplified from genomic DNA with a multiplex PCR assay. The amplified TCR beta libraries were sequenced on the Illumina HiSeq System as 87-base-pair reads. Per the original workflow: A later analysis counted approximately 76 million unique TCR beta chains across the 650 to 700 repertoires, and approximately 11 million of these chains were shared by at least two donors. Raw reads were error-corrected and collapsed into unique sequences with a nearest-neighbor algorithm that merged closely related sequences to remove PCR and sequencing errors. V, D and J gene segments were assigned by aligning CDR3 sequences to IMGT reference sequences. For a sequence to be retained, at least a six-nucleotide match to both a V gene segment and a J gene segment was required. Rearrangements were classified as productive when the CDR3 lacked stop codons and remained in frame with V and J, and all other rearrangements were classified as non-productive. Following IMGT convention, CDR3 was defined as the stretch from the second conserved V-encoded cysteine to the conserved J-encoded phenylalanine. Sequences without an unambiguous match to a single V gene segment were excluded from the earlier analysis of approximately 560 of the donors. In an earlier analysis of approximately 610 of the donors, V segments were called functional above 56.7% productive rearrangements and were called segregating when the between-donor standard deviation exceeded 5%. To diagnose cytomegalovirus status from the catalog of TCR beta chain sequences, a statistical classification framework was built. A later analysis assigned V and J genes by comparing TCR nucleotide sequences with IMGT/GENE-DB human TR gene sequences. Using the TCRdist pipeline, a later analysis assigned CDR3 sequences along with most-parsimonious VDJ recombination scenarios. In a later analysis, each TCR beta chain was defined by its CDR3 amino acid sequence together with its V-gene family, and reads lacking a unique V-gene family were excluded. As a way to deal with suspected cross-contamination and a sequencing artifact, a later analysis dropped approximately 590 nucleotide sequences that were highly shared and had low generation probability. In a later analysis, a clonal expansion index for each public chain was calculated from normalized within-repertoire ranks of inferred template counts. In a later analysis, generation probabilities were computed using a VDJ recombination model fitted to out-of-frame rearrangements, and the results were checked against IGoR. A later analysis scored TCR-TCR, TCR-HLA and TCR-CMV co-occurrence with hypergeometric tests, applying a repertoire-size bias correction to TCR pairs. To estimate false discovery rates, a later analysis permuted the HLA or CMV assignments 20 times. In a later analysis, co-occurring TCRs were grouped with DBSCAN, and TCRdist sequence similarity was added when clustering was performed within HLA-allele-positive subsets. For co-occurrence clustering, repertoires with fewer than 30,000 or more than 120,000 public chains were excluded, along with 5 or 6 repertoires with anomalous nucleotide sharing. TCRdb obtained this table from immuneACCESS and retained in-frame rearrangements with V and J assigned. These tables miss some clones; where compared with another copy, unresolved V genes account for less than half of the shortfall, and the remainder is unexplained. That table supplies the V and J calls and clone size; D and trimming were determined from the DNA. Counted in this sample were roughly 150,000 clones; roughly four fifths of them appeared once. The ten largest clones capture more than 8% of the sample.

This sample is part of a study of cytomegalovirus exposure and HLA in healthy donors (dated by TCRdb to about 2017). Background for the entire study: According to an earlier analysis of around 600 of the donors, roughly 180 million T cells yielded over 100 million unique TCR beta sequences and less than 300 Gb of sequence data. Rather than using new phenotypic data, the later analysis identified candidate immune exposures from TCR beta sequences and from how often those sequences occurred across donors. The study aimed to test whether cataloging public T cell receptors could reveal signatures of past pathogen exposure. Besides the first cohort of approximately 670 subjects, a separate validation cohort made up of over a hundred different subjects was used. About 280 gigabases of sequencing data and roughly 80 million unique TCR sequences made up an early release that covered under 750 HLA-typed donors. A later genetic analysis used genome-wide SNP genotypes for about 55% of the 666 donors, treating that subset as a discovery cohort. In a later analysis, previously published TCR beta repertoires from several hundred donors were re-analyzed and high-resolution HLA genotyping was added so that TCR occurrence patterns could be studied. To predict cytomegalovirus infection status, the study brought together high-throughput TCR immunosequencing, statistical association of individual TCRs with disease status, and machine learning. All discovery cohort repertoires had been generated on a single sequencing platform. Among almost 400 genotyped donors of the cohort, an average of approximately 240,000 unique TCR beta nucleotide sequences were sequenced per donor, approximately 20% of them non-productive. Typing coverage varied by locus: roughly 620-640 donors for A, B, C, DRB1 and DQB1; roughly 520 for DQA1; 600 to 610 for DPA1; roughly 450 for DPB1. Of the 300 to 500 genotyped donors, roughly 80% were placed in the genetic ancestry cluster associated with self-reported Caucasian donors. Donor age, sex, ethnicity and CMV serostatus were collected together with the repertoire data. HLA typing covered class I and class II loci at four-digit resolution. The study used immunosequencing to profile the T cell repertoires of approximately 630 subjects and linked those repertoires to cytomegalovirus serostatus. To decide whether each TCR beta V gene segment behaved as functional or pseudogenic, an earlier analysis of some 600 of the donors relied on high-throughput TCR beta sequencing. Four to six DR-DQ haplotypes were handled as single units for association and clustering, since linkage in the cohort was strong. The full study reports these points: In a later analysis, the rate of TCR association differed among HLA loci, with DRB1 alleles having the most associated TCRs and HLA-C alleles having the fewest. Cytomegalovirus status was reported to be diagnosed by the classifier with high specificity and sensitivity in both the original and validation cohorts. Three of the identified cytomegalovirus-associated TCR beta chains were confirmed in vitro to be specific for cytomegalovirus antigens. For the cohort, immune exposure information was limited to CMV serostatus. A later genetic analysis reported fewer N-insertions in productive TCRs among donors in an Asian-associated ancestry cluster than the roughly 700-donor mean. According to a later analysis, parvovirus B19, influenza, CMV and Epstein-Barr virus appeared linked to several top co-occurrence clusters. Most CMV-associated TCR beta chains appeared to be HLA-restricted in a later analysis, and the HLA associations seemed to be driven largely by CMV exposure. Specific HLA alleles were associated with 18,000 or so TCR beta sequences at a false discovery rate of 0.05 in a later analysis. This cohort had only TCR beta chains sequenced, and the lack of alpha or paired-chain data limited which features could be detected. A later genetic analysis associated a missense DCLRE1C variant with V-gene and J-gene trimming of TCR beta chains, and an independent cohort replicated the association. The earlier analysis of almost 600 of the donors excluded seventeen rarely observed V segments, including chromosome 9 orphons, because counts were too low. Some IMGT-functional V segments, including TRBV6-2 and TRBV6-3, could not be told apart with the 87-base-pair reads, so those segments were excluded. The authors suggested that the approach could potentially be extended to other disease states and immunological phenotypes. Presence/absence analyses assumed roughly uniform sequencing depth across donors, an assumption that may not hold. In a later analysis, HLA-associated TCR beta chains showed more clonal expansion and lower generation probabilities than non-associated chains that were equally common. Because HLA typing was missing for some donors at each locus, association tests included only the typed subset. A cluster of highly shared sequence variants was judged likely to represent a technical artifact of the sequencing pipeline. Broadly in line with IMGT annotations, most TCR beta V segments showed up in productive rearrangements about 87% or about 30% of the time in an earlier analysis of roughly 590 of the donors. A total of fewer than 200 TCR beta chains were listed by the study as associated with cytomegalovirus. When HLA alleles, especially DR and DQ, strongly co-occurred, attributing TCR associations to individual alleles was difficult. Linkage disequilibrium might explain the correlated functional status among segregating V segments, but an unknown experimental factor could not be ruled out. A further reported finding was that TCR beta sequences accurately predicted the HLA-A and HLA-B alleles for most subjects in the first cohort. Most TCR sequences were seen in very few donors, while some public TCRs were found in many individuals.

Rearrangement joined TRBV13 to TRBJ1-4; the junction holds 9 bases that match TRBD1. The receptor comes from a male donor in good health and CMV-seropositive. The sample comprised PBMCs. The DNA sequence follows: TGTGCCAGCAGCGAAAGACAGGGGGTGGGTGAAAAACTGTTTTTT. This codes for CASSERQGVGEKLFF.